These 11 T cell receptor beta chains share one sample of origin, sequenced in a study of T cell responses to AZD1222 COVID-19 vaccine. Measured with immunoSEQ multiplex PCR; TCRdb has only the in-frame clones, and not every one. Altogether some 200,000 clones are present, over 85% being singletons, with the ten largest covering 3% to 5%. Sequencing was performed on peripheral blood, taken on day 0 of AZD1222 vaccination. All receptors derive from an adult in good health.

The J gene is TRBJ1-1, the V gene TRBV5-5; D gene ambiguous. Germline V gene data show CDR1 as SGHKS and CDR2 as YYEKEE (reference sequence). The ends were cut back, 1 base at V and 2 bases at J, with 6 bases in the middle. There are 13 residues in the CDR3. The CDR3 DNA follows: TGTGCCAGCAGCTTGACAGATAACACTGAAGCTTTCTTT. Residues: CASSLTDNTEAFF.

This chain connects TRBV5-1 to TRBJ2-6, with a tentative D call TRBD1 (5 bases). Trimming left V 3 bases short and J 1 base short, with 5 bases between. This CDR3 region has 14 residues. Germline V gene lookup returns CDR1 SGHRS and CDR2 YFSETQ. CDR3 protein: CASSSGSGANVLTF. CDR3 coding DNA: TGCGCCAGCAGCTCAGGGTCTGGGGCCAACGTCCTGACTTTC.

The table lists this clone with a count of one. The chain employs TRBV2 and TRBJ1-1; TRBD1 matches at 7 bases. Unmatched junction bases numbered 18, after V lost 7 bases and J lost 4 bases. From germline, CDR1 is SNHLY and CDR2 FYNNEI. The CDR3 consists of 17 residues. The CDR3 reads CASKEDRRIVMGTEAFF. DNA for the CDR3: TGTGCCAGCAAGGAGGACAGGAGGATTGTGATGGGCACTGAAGCTTTCTTT.

The V and J genes are TRBV4-1 and TRBJ2-1; TRBD2 matches at 13 bases. Trimming at V came to 3 bases and at J to 8 bases, leaving 16 bases not matched to a gene. Germline V CDR1 and CDR2: MGHRA, YSYEKL. CDR3 length: 19 amino acids. The CDR3 DNA follows: TGCGCCAGCAGCCAGGGATTGGGACTAGCGGGGACCGGACGCGATGAGCAGTTCTTC. Amino acids: CASSQGLGLAGTGRDEQFF.

The J gene is TRBJ2-7, the V gene TRBV27; D may be TRBD1 (6 bases). Trimming removed 0 bases at V and 4 bases at J, with 16 bases between. The germline CDR1 and CDR2 sequences are MNHEY and SMNVEV (reference sequence). The CDR3 loop spans 16 amino acids. CDR3: CASSLSGGLVKYEQYF. CDR3 coding DNA: TGTGCCAGCAGTTTATCTGGGGGCTTGGTAAAATACGAGCAGTACTTC.

The chain couples TRBV28 to TRBJ2-1; 9 bases map to TRBD1. This CDR3 contains 15 residues. Trimming took 6 bases from V and 4 from J; bases not matched to a gene: 7. CDR1 MDHEN and CDR2 SYDVKM come from the germline V gene. CDR3 region: CASSILGTGYNEQFF. The CDR3 DNA is TGTGCCAGCAGCATTCTGGGGACAGGGTACAATGAGCAGTTCTTC.

The chain combines TRBV2 with TRBJ1-5; weak D call: TRBD1 (6 bases). The CDR3 covers 13 residues. Trimming shortened V by 6 bases and J by 3 bases, and 9 bases separated the two germline ends. In germline, CDR1 is SNHLY, CDR2 FYNNEI. The CDR3 spells CASRDSTNQPQHF. For the CDR3, the DNA is TGTGCCAGCAGGGACAGTACCAATCAGCCCCAGCATTTT.

This rearrangement joins TRBV28 to TRBJ1-2, with TRBD1 matching over 7 bases. The germline V gene encodes CDR1 MDHEN and CDR2 SYDVKM. The V and J ends lost 6 bases and 1 base, in that order; junction bases with no gene match: 11. The CDR3 has 16 amino acids. As DNA, the CDR3 is TGTGCCAGCAGAACCGTGGGGACAGACGATAACTATGGCTACACCTTC. Amino acid sequence: CASRTVGTDDNYGYTF.

This clone was seen once. One end of the junction varies from germline; a read error may be responsible. The chain links TRBV2 to TRBJ2-4; 9 bases are a match to TRBD2. CDR3 length equals 11 residues. Germline assignment: CDR1 SNHLY and CDR2 FYNNEI. In DNA, the CDR3 is TGTGCCAGCAGTGATTGGCGGGAGGGGTATTTC. Translation gives CASSDWREGYF. The full variable domain, with the rest looked up from reference TRBV2 and TRBJ2-4, is EPEVTQTPSHQVTQMGQEVILRCVPISNHLYFYWYRQILGQKVEFLVSFYNNEISEKSEIFDDQFSVERPDGSNFTLKIRSTKLEDSAMYFCASSDWREGYFGAGTRLSVL.

The chain employs TRBV9 and TRBJ1-1; maybe TRBD1 (6 bases). CDR1 SGDLS and CDR2 YYNGEE come from the germline V gene. V lost 4 bases and J lost 11, with 21 bases in between. CDR3 length equals 14 residues. CDR3 sequence: CASSMGQDSRMAFF. In DNA, the CDR3 is TGTGCCAGCAGCATGGGACAAGACTCGCGGATGGCTTTCTTT. The whole variable domain, filled in from reference TRBV9 and TRBJ1-1, reads DSGVTQTPKHLITATGQRVTLRCSPRSGDLSVYWYQQSLDQGLQFLIQYYNGEERAKGNILERFSAQQFPDLHSELNLSSLELGDSALYFCASSMGQDSRMAFFGQGTRLTVV.

The chain is built from TRBV18 and TRBJ2-2, with D perhaps being TRBD1 or TRBD2 (5 bases each). This CDR3 comprises 15 residues. Germline-derived CDR1 and CDR2 are KGHSH and LQKENI. Trimming pared 3 bases from V and 2 bases from J, leaving 10 bases between. The CDR3 spells CASSPVRGNTGELFF. CDR3 DNA sequence: TGTGCCAGCTCACCGGTCCGGGGCAACACCGGGGAGCTGTTTTTT.